What follows are 17 T cell receptor beta chains derived from one specimen sequenced in a study of T cell responses to AZD1222 COVID-19 vaccine. TCRdb keeps only in-frame clones here, not all; method: immunoSEQ multiplex PCR. The sample shows 95,000 to 150,000 clones, more than 80% of them seen only once. This specimen was peripheral blood, taken on day 0 of AZD1222 vaccination. The receptor source for this set is an adult in good health.

The chain links TRBV3-1 (or the pseudogene TRBV3-2) to TRBJ2-4, with D perhaps TRBD1 or TRBD2 (5 bases each). The CDR3 extends over 17 amino acids. The germline V gene has CDR1 LGHDT and CDR2 YNNKEL (reference sequence). The V end lost 6 bases, the J end lost 0 bases, and 18 bases lay between the germline ends. The CDR3: CASRPFARGLAKNIQYF. The CDR3 nucleotides read TGTGCCAGCAGGCCCTTCGCGAGGGGATTAGCCAAAAACATTCAGTACTTC.

The chain employs TRBV7-2 and TRBJ2-5; the D is unclear. This CDR3 has 17 residues. CDR1 SGHTA and CDR2 FQGNSA come from the germline V gene. V lost 2 bases to trimming and J lost 1 base, with 17 bases between them. CDR3 nucleotides: TGTGCCAGCAGCTTAAGTAGGGTGAAGGGCCCCCAAGAGACCCAGTACTTC. Translation: CASSLSRVKGPQETQYF.

The chain is built from TRBV5-1 and TRBJ1-1; D unclear. The CDR3 spans 16 residues. Deletions cut 0 bases from V and 0 bases from J, with 12 bases between. Germline assignment: CDR1 SGHRS and CDR2 YFSETQ. CDR3 in DNA: TGCGCCAGCAGCTTGGCCCGAAAGGGAATGAACACTGAAGCTTTCTTT. It is translated as CASSLARKGMNTEAFF.

This chain connects TRBV19 to TRBJ1-1, with unresolved D. Germline loops: CDR1 LNHDA, CDR2 SQIVND (reference sequence). V lost 1 base and J 6 bases, leaving 12 bases between the germline ends. The CDR3 spans 14 residues. As DNA, the CDR3 is TGTGCCAGTAGTATAGGGCAAGGGAAGGCTGAAGCTTTCTTT. Its protein product is CASSIGQGKAEAFF.

The chain carries TRBV6-6 and TRBJ2-1; a weak D match, TRBD2 (5 bases). Germline V gives CDR1 MNHNY, CDR2 SVGAGI (reference sequence). Trimming shortened V by 5 bases and J by 0 bases, and 20 bases separated the two germline ends. The CDR3 has 18 residues. CDR3 sequence reads: CASSPPAIGGPSYNEQFF. The CDR3 nucleotides are TGTGCCAGCAGTCCACCCGCCATTGGCGGGCCCTCCTACAATGAGCAGTTCTTC.

The count of this clone is one. V is TRBV7-9 and J is TRBJ2-2; no firm D call. CDR1 and CDR2 from the germline V gene are SEHNR and FQNEAQ (reference sequence). Deletions cut 7 bases from V and 2 bases from J, with 14 bases between. The CDR3 covers 15 residues. The CDR3 DNA is TGTGCCAGCACACATAGTGGCTCCAACACCGGGGAGCTGTTTTTT. Translated, it gives CASTHSGSNTGELFF.

V usage is TRBV21-1 and J usage is TRBJ2-3; whether TRBD1, the table's D call, matches the DNA was not checked. TRBV21-1 is tagged as a pseudogene. This CDR3 region has 14 residues. CDR3 sequence reads: CASSKSGLMDTQYF. The CDR3, as DNA: TGTGCCAGCAGCAAATCAGGGTTGATGGATACGCAGTATTTT.

A single count supports this clone. This chain links TRBV6-5 with TRBJ2-2, with D unresolved. Germline CDR1 reads MNHEY; CDR2 reads SVGAGI. This CDR3 comprises 13 residues. Between the trimmed V and J ends, which lost 5 bases and 5 bases, there was a span of 9 bases. CDR3 residues: CASSPLGTGELFF. CDR3 DNA: TGTGCCAGCAGTCCTCTAGGAACCGGGGAGCTGTTTTTT.

The chain couples TRBV9 to TRBJ1-6, with 7 bases lining up with TRBD1. Germline V gene data show CDR1 as SGDLS and CDR2 as YYNGEE. V lost 4 bases and J lost 7; bases outside the gene matches: 8. The CDR3 is 15 amino acids. CDR3 sequence: CASSPRQGRNSPLHF. CDR3 coding DNA: TGTGCCAGCAGCCCTCGACAGGGAAGAAATTCACCCCTCCACTTT.

V gene TRBV30 combines with J gene TRBJ2-1; 13 bases map to TRBD2. The CDR3 covers 16 residues. Losses at the gene ends were 2 bases for V and 5 bases for J; bases not matched to a gene: 6. Germline loops: CDR1 GTSNPN, CDR2 SVGIG (reference sequence). The CDR3 sequence is CAWSRTSGRMDNEQFF. The CDR3 DNA is TGTGCCTGGAGTCGGACTAGCGGGAGAATGGACAATGAGCAGTTCTTC.

The CDR3, as DNA: TGTGCCAGCAGCCTCCGGGACAGCACGAACACTGAAGCTTTCTTT. Amino acid sequence: CASSLRDSTNTEAFF. J is TRBJ1-1 and V is TRBV28; TRBD1 matches 7 bases. The CDR3 has 15 amino acids. V lost 6 bases to trimming and J lost 1 base; unmatched junction nucleotides: 8. Germline V CDR1 and CDR2: MDHEN, SYDVKM.

The gene calls are TRBV6-5 and TRBJ1-2; TRBD1 matches 9 bases. CDR1 and CDR2 from the germline V gene are MNHEY and SVGAGI. The CDR3 extends over 16 amino acids. V gave up 4 bases and J gave up 4 bases; unmatched junction bases: 10. CDR3 region: CASSLDRGSLVYGYTF. CDR3 DNA sequence: TGTGCCAGCAGTTTGGACAGGGGAAGTTTGGTCTATGGCTACACCTTC.

This clone has more than one count but fewer than ten. The chain carries TRBV9 and TRBJ2-7, with D uncertain. The V end lost 3 bases, the J end lost 1 base, and 8 bases lay between the germline ends. CDR1 is SGDLS, CDR2 YYNGEE, per germline. There are 13 residues in the CDR3. The CDR3 DNA is TGTGCCAGCAGCGAAGACGGTTCCTACGAGCAGTACTTC. This sequence encodes CASSEDGSYEQYF.

The chain has TRBV4-2 and TRBJ1-1, with D possibly TRBD1 on 6 matching bases. CDR1 and CDR2 from the germline V gene are LGHNA and YNFKEQ. This CDR3 is 17 amino acids long. Between the trimmed V and J ends, which lost 4 bases and 0 bases, there was a span of 18 bases. In nucleotides, the CDR3 is TGTGCCAGCAGCCCTCTCCAGGGGACCGAATTGAACACTGAAGCTTTCTTT. Amino acids: CASSPLQGTELNTEAFF.

The table lists this clone with a few counts. V is TRBV28 and J is TRBJ1-5; possibly TRBD1 for D (5 bases). Between the trimmed V and J ends, which lost 5 bases and 1 base, there was a span of 12 bases. This CDR3 has 15 amino acids. Germline loops: CDR1 MDHEN, CDR2 SYDVKM. CDR3 residues: CASSPQGLSNQPQHF. The CDR3 region has the DNA TGTGCCAGCAGTCCTCAGGGACTGAGCAATCAGCCCCAGCATTTT.

The chain links TRBV18 to TRBJ1-3; D is uncertain. Germline loops: CDR1 KGHSH, CDR2 LQKENI. CDR3 length: 17 residues. V lost 3 bases and J 0 bases, leaving 15 bases between the germline ends. CDR3 bases: TGTGCCAGCTCACCGTACGTTTCCCCCGCCTCTGGAAACACCATATATTTT. Translation: CASSPYVSPASGNTIYF.

The genes are TRBV27 and TRBJ2-3; possibly TRBD2 for D (5 bases). The CDR3 length is 15 residues. V shed 5 bases and J shed 0 bases, with 12 bases lying between them. Germline lookup yields CDR1 MNHEY and CDR2 SMNVEV (reference sequence). The CDR3 DNA reads TGTGCCAGCAGTCAACTAGTAGCGAGCACAGATACGCAGTATTTT. Encoded protein: CASSQLVASTDTQYF.